This is a list of T cell receptor beta chains from one sample in a study of shared clonotypes between healthy human individuals. TCRdb's table, derived via immunoSEQ multiplex PCR, lists solely in-frame clones and lacks some. Of some 600,000 clones listed, about 95% are singletons. The specimen sequenced was naive CD8+ T cells sorted from blood. The receptor source for this set is a woman aged 25 to 45 in good health. The CDR3 runs from the conserved cysteine through the conserved F or W. A D gene is named only where the DNA matches it firmly. Clone size appears in some rows only: once, few, many, or a class for an expanded clone.

clone_size: .
j_call: TRBJ1-4
d_call: .
v_call: TRBV29-1
cdr3_nt: TGCAGCGTTGATGAAGGGGCTAATGAAAAACTGTTTTTT
cdr3_aa: CSVDEGANEKLFF

clone_size: .
j_call: TRBJ1-3
d_call: .
v_call: TRBV2
cdr3_nt: TGTGCCAGCAGTGAAGTAGGGTCCGGAAACACCATATATTTT
cdr3_aa: CASSEVGSGNTIYF

clone_size: .
j_call: TRBJ2-2
d_call: .
v_call: TRBV7-2
cdr3_nt: TGTGCCAGCAGCTCATGGGGTAACACCGGGGAGCTGTTTTTT
cdr3_aa: CASSSWGNTGELFF

clone_size: once
j_call: TRBJ2-1
d_call: .
v_call: TRBV30
cdr3_nt: TGTGCCTGGAGTCCCACGGGCAATGAGCAGTTCTTC
cdr3_aa: CAWSPTGNEQFF

clone_size: few
j_call: TRBJ1-2
d_call: .
v_call: TRBV5-4
cdr3_nt: TGTGCCAGCAGCTTGGCCAATCAAGGATTTAACTATGGCTACACCTTC
cdr3_aa: CASSLANQGFNYGYTF

clone_size: .
j_call: TRBJ2-1
d_call: .
v_call: TRBV2
cdr3_nt: TGTGCCAGCAGGGAGACTAGTATCGTTGAGCAGTTCTTC
cdr3_aa: CASRETSIVEQFF

clone_size: .
j_call: TRBJ2-1
d_call: TRBD2
v_call: TRBV27
cdr3_nt: TGTGCCAGCGCGCCCGGGACTAGCGGGTATAATGAGCAGTTCTTC
cdr3_aa: CASAPGTSGYNEQFF

clone_size: .
j_call: TRBJ2-2
d_call: TRBD2
v_call: TRBV5-1
cdr3_nt: TGCGCCAGCAGGGCTGGACTAGCGGGAGCGAACACCGGGGAGCTGTTTTTT
cdr3_aa: CASRAGLAGANTGELFF

clone_size: .
j_call: TRBJ1-1
d_call: .
v_call: TRBV19
cdr3_nt: TGTGCCAGTAGTCCCCAGGTCTGGGGTACGAACACTGAAGCTTTCTTT
cdr3_aa: CASSPQVWGTNTEAFF

clone_size: .
j_call: TRBJ1-5
d_call: .
v_call: TRBV28
cdr3_nt: TGTGCCAGCAGTTTCCCCGGGACGGATCAGCCCCAGCATTTT
cdr3_aa: CASSFPGTDQPQHF

clone_size: .
j_call: TRBJ2-7
d_call: .
v_call: TRBV5-4
cdr3_nt: TGTGCCAGCAGCTTAGACTTCGCCTACGAGCAGTACTTC
cdr3_aa: CASSLDFAYEQYF

clone_size: .
j_call: TRBJ1-2
d_call: TRBD1
v_call: TRBV27
cdr3_nt: TGTGCCAGCAGCCCTGGGACAGGGCTTGGCTACACCTTC
cdr3_aa: CASSPGTGLGYTF